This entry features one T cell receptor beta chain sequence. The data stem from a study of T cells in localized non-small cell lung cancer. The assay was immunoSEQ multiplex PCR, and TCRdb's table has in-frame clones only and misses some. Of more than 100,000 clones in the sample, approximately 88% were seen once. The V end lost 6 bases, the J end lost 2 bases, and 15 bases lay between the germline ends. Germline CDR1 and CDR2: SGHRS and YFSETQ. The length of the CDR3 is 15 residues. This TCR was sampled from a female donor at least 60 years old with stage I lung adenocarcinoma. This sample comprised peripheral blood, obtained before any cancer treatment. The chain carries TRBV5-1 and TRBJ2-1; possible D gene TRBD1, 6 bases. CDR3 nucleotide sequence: TGCGCCAGCACTTCTCTACAGGGCCCCTACAATGAGCAGTTCTTC. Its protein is CASTSLQGPYNEQFF.